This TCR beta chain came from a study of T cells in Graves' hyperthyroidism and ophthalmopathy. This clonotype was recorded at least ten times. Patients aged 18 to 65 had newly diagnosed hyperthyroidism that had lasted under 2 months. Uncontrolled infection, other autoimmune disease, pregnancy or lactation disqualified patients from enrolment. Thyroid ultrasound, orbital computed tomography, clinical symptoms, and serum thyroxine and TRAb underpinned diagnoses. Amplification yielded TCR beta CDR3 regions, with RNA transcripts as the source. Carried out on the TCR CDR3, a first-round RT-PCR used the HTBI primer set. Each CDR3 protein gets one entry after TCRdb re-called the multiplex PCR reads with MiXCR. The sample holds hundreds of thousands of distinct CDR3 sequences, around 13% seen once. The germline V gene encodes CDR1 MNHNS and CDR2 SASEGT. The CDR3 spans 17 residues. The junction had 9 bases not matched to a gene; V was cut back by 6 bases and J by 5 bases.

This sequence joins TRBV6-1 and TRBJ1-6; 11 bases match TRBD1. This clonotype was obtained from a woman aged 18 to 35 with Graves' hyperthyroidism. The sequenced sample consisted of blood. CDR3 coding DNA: TGTGCCAGCAGACGAGGACAGGGGGCGAGCAATAATTCACCCCTCCACTTT. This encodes CASRRGQGASNNSPLHF.